This T cell receptor beta chain was identified in a study of T cell changes during pregnancy in multiple sclerosis. This clone occurred a few times. The data were produced by immunoSEQ multiplex PCR, yet TCRdb's version contains in-frame clones alone and is incomplete. The sample lists tens of thousands of clones, roughly 93% occurring once. V gave up 2 bases and J gave up 7 bases; unmatched junction bases: 10. Germline-derived CDR1 and CDR2 are SGHKS and YYEKEE (reference sequence). The CDR3 length is 15 residues. This rearrangement joins TRBV5-5 to TRBJ1-2; TRBD1 aligns across 8 bases. The sequencing used peripheral blood, collected in the third trimester of pregnancy. The receptor was isolated from a female donor with multiple sclerosis, enrolled in a pregnancy study. CDR3 DNA: TGTGCCAGCAGCTTTCGGGCAGGGGGCTTAGGTGGCTACACCTTC. It translates to CASSFRAGGLGGYTF.